A single sample is the source of the 10 T cell receptor beta chains below, sequenced in a study of beta chain features in type 1 diabetes. Every bit of the isolated RNA underwent reverse transcription, so sequencing read expressed TCRB transcripts. TCRdb's table, derived via immunoSEQ multiplex PCR, lists solely in-frame clones and lacks some. This table holds more than 300,000 clones, 10% to 15% found once. Sequencing was carried out using naive CD4+ T cells from blood. Every receptor here comes from a man between 18 and 29 years old in good health.

This clone was seen more than once but under ten times. This chain links TRBV9 with TRBJ2-5, with TRBD2 matching over 8 bases. Per germline, CDR1 SGDLS and CDR2 YYNGEE. The length of the CDR3 is 17 residues. Losses at the gene ends were 0 bases for V and 1 base for J; bases not matched to a gene: 8. Written as DNA, the CDR3 is TGTGCCAGCAGCGTAGGAGGAAGCGGGAGCCCCCAAGAGACCCAGTACTTC. It is translated as CASSVGGSGSPQETQYF. The full variable domain, completed using reference TRBV9 and TRBJ2-5, is DSGVTQTPKHLITATGQRVTLRCSPRSGDLSVYWYQQSLDQGLQFLIQYYNGEERAKGNILERFSAQQFPDLHSELNLSSLELGDSALYFCASSVGGSGSPQETQYFGPGTRLLVL.

The V and J genes are TRBV28 and TRBJ1-5; 7 nucleotides agree with TRBD1. CDR3 length: 16 amino acids. Trimming cost V 5 bases and J 6 bases; bases outside gene matches: 13. Germline loops: CDR1 MDHEN, CDR2 SYDVKM. CDR3 protein: CASSLRQGGRVQPQHF. The CDR3, as DNA: TGTGCCAGCAGTCTCCGACAGGGAGGTCGGGTTCAGCCCCAGCATTTT.

This clone was seen a few times. The chain uses TRBV18 and TRBJ2-5, with 9 bases fitting TRBD1. The CDR3 length is 16 residues. The J segment lost 6 bases and the V segment lost 3 bases, leaving 11 bases of the junction unmatched. From germline, CDR1 is KGHSH and CDR2 LQKENI. The CDR3 coding sequence is TGTGCCAGCTCACCTCTTACCGGGACAGGGATCAAGACCCAGTACTTC. This sequence encodes CASSPLTGTGIKTQYF.

V gene TRBV7-2 combines with J gene TRBJ2-4; D is undetermined. CDR1 and CDR2 (germline): SGHTA, FQGNSA. V was clipped by 5 bases and J by 0 bases, with 14 bases between them. This CDR3 region has 16 residues. As DNA, the CDR3 is TGTGCCAGCAGCCTCCTGGCCAGTCTAGCCAAAAACATTCAGTACTTC. Its translation: CASSLLASLAKNIQYF.

This clone is a singleton in its sample. The chain couples TRBV19 to TRBJ2-2, with D perhaps matching TRBD1 (5 bases). From germline, CDR1 is LNHDA and CDR2 SQIVND (reference sequence). CDR3 length: 14 amino acids. The V gene lost 6 bases and the J gene lost 4 bases, with 12 bases spanning the gap. In DNA form, the CDR3 reads TGTGCCAGTAGGAAAGACAGTTCCACCGGGGAGCTGTTTTTT. Encoded protein: CASRKDSSTGELFF.

The J gene is TRBJ2-5, the V gene TRBV5-1; D might be TRBD1 (5 bases). V lost 0 bases and J lost 5, with 8 bases in between. CDR1 SGHRS and CDR2 YFSETQ come from the germline V gene. This CDR3 spans 13 amino acids. CDR3 residues: CASSLGQSETQYF. The CDR3 DNA sequence: TGCGCCAGCAGCTTGGGACAGTCGGAGACCCAGTACTTC.

The chain links TRBV9 to TRBJ2-2, with 8 bases lining up with TRBD1. The CDR3 totals 15 residues. V shed 3 bases, J shed 3 bases, and the junction held 4 bases outside the gene matches. From germline, CDR1 is SGDLS and CDR2 YYNGEE. This CDR3 is CASSARTGHTGELFF. As DNA, the CDR3 is TGTGCCAGCAGCGCCCGGACAGGGCACACCGGGGAGCTGTTTTTT.

This clone was counted a few times. This chain uses TRBV19 with TRBJ2-1; 11 positions agree with TRBD1. Germline V gene lookup returns CDR1 LNHDA and CDR2 SQIVND (reference sequence). There are 15 residues in the CDR3. Unmatched junction bases numbered 6, after V lost 6 bases and J lost 5 bases. CDR3 residues: CASRAGTGGHNEQFF. CDR3 DNA: TGTGCCAGTAGGGCCGGGACAGGGGGTCACAATGAGCAGTTCTTC.

The genes are TRBV4-3 and TRBJ1-5; D remains ambiguous. Per the germline V gene, CDR1 is LGHNA and CDR2 is YSLEER. V was shortened by 1 base and J by 3 bases, with 10 bases between the two germline ends. The CDR3 is 15 amino acids. The CDR3 bases are TGCGCCAGCAGCCAAGGGCCTGCCGACAATCAGCCCCAGCATTTT. This sequence encodes CASSQGPADNQPQHF.

A few counts support this clone. This sequence joins TRBV5-5 and TRBJ2-2, with D maybe TRBD1 (5 bases). The CDR3 is 16 amino acids. CDR1 and CDR2 from the germline V gene are SGHKS and YYEKEE (reference sequence). The germline V and J ends were trimmed by 3 bases and 7 bases, with 19 bases remaining between them. The CDR3 loop reads CASSSTRAYAGGELFF. In nucleotides, the CDR3 is TGTGCCAGCAGCTCGACCAGGGCCTACGCCGGCGGGGAGCTGTTTTTT.